One and the same sample provided the 11 T cell receptor beta chains below, sequenced in a study of regulatory T cells in long-lasting Graves disease. Arm-PCR with iRepertoire HTBI primers amplified the CDR3 regions for these TCR beta libraries. Using its own MiXCR run on the multiplex PCR reads, TCRdb lists one record per CDR3 protein. The table includes under 450,000 distinct CDR3 sequences, 15% to 20% detected once. Time point given: newly diagnosed GD, antithyroid drugs for less than 3 months. PBMC-derived RNA was used for the TCR library. These data were likewise used in another study, on T cells in Graves' hyperthyroidism and ophthalmopathy.

Sequenced material: peripheral blood mononuclear cells (PBMCs), taken at new diagnosis, from a patient treated with antithyroid drugs. These receptors all come from a woman aged 18-29 years with Graves disease.

The sample holds many counts of this clonotype. V and J are TRBV5-1 and TRBJ1-6, with 7 bases aligning to TRBD1. The V and J ends lost 2 bases and 10 bases, in that order; junction bases with no gene match: 12. In germline, CDR1 is SGHRS, CDR2 YFSETQ. The CDR3 sequence is 16 residues long. The CDR3: CASSLTGTVDFSPLHF. DNA for the CDR3: TGCGCCAGCAGCTTAACCGGGACAGTTGATTTCTCACCCCTCCACTTT. Filled out from reference TRBV5-1 and TRBJ1-6, the complete variable domain reads KAGVTQTPRYLIKTRGQQVTLSCSPISGHRSVSWYQQTPGQGLQFLFEYFSETQRNKGNFPGRFSGRQFSNSRSEMNVSTLELGDSALYLCASSLTGTVDFSPLHFGNGTRLTVT.

This clonotype was seen only a few times. A much larger clone differs by one base, so this may be a read error. The gene calls are TRBV12-3 or TRBV12-4 and TRBJ1-1; a possible D gene is TRBD1 (5 bases). CDR3 length: 15 residues. The V end was cut by 7 bases, the J end by 10 bases, with 25 bases between. The CDR3 protein is CASKRPRAGLSRAFF. CDR3 coding DNA: TGTGCCAGCAAAAGACCGAGGGCAGGGCTCTCCCGAGCTTTCTTT.

As regards this clonotype: A read error is possible here, since a much larger clone lies one base away. The chain couples TRBV7-8 to TRBJ1-3, with no clear D. CDR3 length equals 14 residues. CDR1 and CDR2 from the germline V gene are SGHVS and FQNEAQ. The CDR3 loop reads CASSLANSGNTMYF. The CDR3 region has the DNA TGTGCCAGCAGCTTAGCAAACTCTGGAAACACCATGTATTTT. Full variable domain (rest looked up from reference TRBV7-8 and TRBJ1-3): GAGVSQSPRYKVAKRGQDVALRCDPISGHVSLFWYQQALGQGPEFLTYFQNEAQLDKSGLPSDRFFAERPEGSVSTLKIQRTQQEDSAVYLCASSLANSGNTMYFGEGSWLTVV.

This clonotype was counted at least ten times. The chain uses TRBV18 and TRBJ2-3, with no clear D. Per the germline V gene, CDR1 is KGHSH and CDR2 is LQKENI. CDR3 length equals 15 residues. V lost 3 bases to trimming and J lost 5 bases, with 15 bases between them. As DNA, the CDR3 is TGTGCCAGCTCACCGCGCAGGAGTGACGGAGATACGCAGTATTTT. Translation gives CASSPRRSDGDTQYF.

This clonotype was detected only a few times. The gene calls are TRBV20-1 and TRBJ2-1; D is tentatively TRBD1 or TRBD2 (6 bases each). The ends were cut back, 1 base at V and 7 bases at J, with 14 bases in the middle. Germline CDR1 and CDR2: DFQATT and SNEGSKA (reference sequence). The CDR3 is made up of 14 amino acids. DNA of the CDR3: TGCAGTGCTAGAGTTTCCGGGGGCTGGAATGAGCAGTTCTTC. Translated, it gives CSARVSGGWNEQFF.

This clonotype was observed a few times. The chain couples TRBV4-1 to TRBJ1-2; a possible D gene is TRBD1 (6 bases). CDR3 length: 16 amino acids. V gave up 0 bases and J gave up 4 bases, with 15 bases separating them. The germline CDR1 and CDR2 sequences are MGHRA and YSYEKL. This CDR3 reads CASSQEGGPTRYGYTF. Here the CDR3 DNA reads TGCGCCAGCAGCCAAGAGGGGGGGCCCACTCGCTATGGCTACACCTTC.

This clonotype was observed at least ten times. The J gene is TRBJ1-1, the V gene TRBV7-8; D perhaps matches TRBD1 (6 bases). V shed 4 bases and J shed 1 base, with 16 bases lying between them. The CDR3 spans 16 residues. CDR1 and CDR2 (germline): SGHVS, FQNEAQ. This chain's CDR3 is CASSSEPGQGNTEAFF. The CDR3 nucleotides read TGTGCCAGCAGCTCTGAACCGGGACAAGGGAACACTGAAGCTTTCTTT.

This clonotype was detected many times. The genes are TRBV3-1 and TRBJ1-5; possibly TRBD1 for D (6 bases). The V end was cut by 3 bases, the J end by 9 bases, with 12 bases between. CDR1 is LGHDT, CDR2 YNNKEL, per germline (reference sequence). The length of the CDR3 is 13 residues. In DNA, the CDR3 is TGTGCCAGCAGCCAGGGGGCCCTAGGGCCCCAGCATTTT. This gives the protein CASSQGALGPQHF.

Worth noting for this clonotype: This likely stems from a read error, as it lies one base from a far larger clone. This rearrangement joins TRBV7-9 to TRBJ2-5; D gene uncertain. This CDR3 has 14 amino acids. V lost 5 bases and J lost 4, with 14 bases in between. Per germline, CDR1 SEHNR and CDR2 FQNEAQ (reference sequence). CDR3 nucleotide sequence: TGTGCCAGCAGCCCACCCACATTGGCAGAGACCCAGTACTTC. It yields the protein CASSPPTLAETQYF. Full variable domain (missing parts from reference TRBV7-9 and TRBJ2-5): DTGVSQNPRHKITKRGQNVTFRCDPISEHNRLYWYRQTLGQGPEFLTYFQNEAQLEKSRLLSDRFSAERPKGSFSTLEIQRTEQGDSAMYLCASSPPTLAETQYFGPGTRLLVL.

There are many counts of this clonotype. The chain joins TRBV7-8 to TRBJ2-7, with D perhaps TRBD2 (5 bases). V was pared by 6 bases and J by 2 bases, with 23 bases between. In germline, CDR1 is SGHVS, CDR2 FQNEAQ. The CDR3 is made up of 17 amino acids. CDR3 DNA: TGTGCCAGCAGTCCGGGGTTAATAAGGGTTAGGCCCTACGAGCAGTACTTC. Protein sequence: CASSPGLIRVRPYEQYF. Using reference TRBV7-8 and TRBJ2-7 for the parts outside the CDR3, the full variable domain is GAGVSQSPRYKVAKRGQDVALRCDPISGHVSLFWYQQALGQGPEFLTYFQNEAQLDKSGLPSDRFFAERPEGSVSTLKIQRTQQEDSAVYLCASSPGLIRVRPYEQYFGPGTRLTVT.

This clonotype was detected many times. The rearrangement joins TRBV4-1 to TRBJ2-5, with 7 bases fitting TRBD2. V shed 4 bases and J 5 bases; nucleotides not matched to a gene: 7. Germline V gene lookup returns CDR1 MGHRA and CDR2 YSYEKL. CDR3 length: 14 amino acids. The CDR3, as DNA: TGCGCCAGCAGCCCTAGCGGCCAGAGGGAGACCCAGTACTTC. Translation gives CASSPSGQRETQYF.